This T cell receptor (beta chain) was sequenced for a study of blood T cell repertoires in COVID-19. Study details: Samples taken during acute and convalescent COVID-19 were collected in the United States, Italy and Spain. In each case, the material was cDNA or gDNA derived from T cells, B-cell-depleted T cells, or PBMCs.

CDR3 size: 12 residues. V lost 5 bases and J lost 0, with 4 bases in between. Germline CDR1 MDHEN, CDR2 SYDVKM. Per the authors' pipeline: Nucleated cell number was recorded as an estimate derived from reference gene primer amplification. TCRdb's copy holds only in-frame clones and misses some; the assay was immunoSEQ multiplex PCR. That table is the source of V, J and clone size, and D and trimming were worked out from the DNA. The table includes 230,000 or so clones, about 91% detected once. This clonotype originated in a woman aged 35 to 49 who had recovered from COVID-19. The V call is TRBV28, the J call TRBJ1-1; no reliable D call. Sequenced: peripheral blood. The CDR3 region has the DNA TGTGCCAGCAGTCTAATGAACACTGAAGCTTTCTTT. Protein product: CASSLMNTEAFF.